This paragraph covers one TCR beta chain sequence. There is no known antigen for this receptor. Per-base qualities were not stored, and no clone one base away is much larger. Graves' hyperthyroidism was defined as stable when no progression to ophthalmopathy occurred over 18 months of follow-up. The hyperthyroidism patients were between 18 and 65 years old and newly diagnosed, with a disease duration of less than 2 months. Any patient with an uncontrolled infection, another autoimmune disease, pregnancy or lactation was excluded. Diagnoses relied on clinical symptoms, serum thyroxine and TRAb, thyroid ultrasound and orbital computed tomography. PBMCs were separated from approximately 10 ml of fresh peripheral blood using Ficoll-Paque density gradient centrifugation. Trizol reagent was used to extract total RNA, and RNA quality was then checked on an Agilent 2100 Bioanalyzer. This specimen comes from a study of T cells in Graves' hyperthyroidism and ophthalmopathy (dated by TCRdb to about 2019). With regard to the full study: Peripheral blood samples were taken at the time of initial diagnosis, prior to any treatment. For training and testing, the approximately 92 patients in the discovery cohort were randomly divided in a 7:3 ratio. The paper describes TCR Vbeta CDR3 sequencing of 130 to 150 peripheral blood samples, made up of about 41 ophthalmopathy patients, roughly 80 hyperthyroidism patients and 17 progressor patients. TCR V-J signatures able to tell the groups apart were searched for in a discovery cohort of more than 90 patients, of whom under 45 had Graves' ophthalmopathy and more than 55 had stable Graves' hyperthyroidism. Whether ophthalmopathy could be predicted prospectively was tested in an independent validation cohort made up of 18 to 20 hyperthyroidism patients plus 17 patients who later progressed to ophthalmopathy. In addition, the study compared T-cell repertoires in thyroid tissue and in blood from several Graves' hyperthyroidism patients. After sampling, hyperthyroidism patients received methimazole starting at 30 mg daily, and ophthalmopathy patients received high-dose intravenous methylprednisolone.

CDR1 and CDR2 are read off the germline V gene (reference sequence) as DFQATT and SNEGSKA. Taken from cysteine to phenylalanine, the CDR3 has 16 residues. Only the CDR3 region is kept as DNA, spanning 48 bases read in frame from base 1. For this chain, trimming is 3 bases at the V end and 5 bases at the J end, and the number of junction bases without a gene match is 9. Beyond this particular receptor, the publication reports: In validation, progression to ophthalmopathy was predicted by the model with nearly 71% sensitivity and roughly 76% specificity, a median of around 6.5 months before onset. In cross-validation, a model built on a 13 V-J signature told ophthalmopathy apart from stable hyperthyroidism with under 90% sensitivity and approximately 81% specificity, and in testing the same model reached 80%/75%. Blood samples also contained most of the expanded thyroid clonotypes (frequency above 0.001), which suggests that blood repertoires may reflect thyroid immune responses. No statistical method was used to set the sample size in advance, and investigators knew the group allocation.

Amplification of TCR beta CDR3 regions was carried out from RNA transcripts. For the first round of RT-PCR on the TCR CDR3, the HTBI primer set was used together with the Qiagen OneStep RT-PCR kit. A second multiplex PCR round built the libraries, followed by size selection and purification. The libraries were sequenced on an Illumina HiSeq2000 using paired-end 100 bp reads. As for how the authors treated the data: Raw data were processed with SOAPnuke, discarding reads with adapters, uncalled bases, mean Phred below 15, or no exact constant-primer or identifier match. COPE v1.2.5 was used to merge high-quality paired reads, and clonotypes were defined as unique nucleotide sequences. MiTCR v1.1 was used to align clonotypes to the IMGT TRBV, TRBD and TRBJ reference segments. Analysis was restricted to V-J combinations with a frequency above 0.0001, which covered 99.2% of repertoires. The TCS score was defined as the ratio of F50 (clonal expansion) to E x V (chaos), calculated using BLOSUM62-based TCRdist between CDR3 peptides within each V-J. Welch's t-statistics and random forest reduced several hundred V-J features to roughly 13, which were used in a naive Bayes classifier (R e1071). The Morisita-Horn index was used to measure how similar the thyroid and blood repertoires were. TCRdb itself trimmed the public reads at Q25 with fastp, ran MiXCR and retained productive beta chains. CDR3 protein duplicates are merged, each entry listing the most common genes and DNA. These V and J calls derive from TCRdb rather than the authors' analysis. Across this sample there are 750,000 to 900,000 distinct CDR3 sequences, with around 38% seen only once. 8.9% of the sample comes from the top ten.

The specimen was blood. Rearrangement joined TRBV20-1 to TRBJ2-6, with 8 junctional bases fitting TRBD1. The source is a man between 18 and 29 years old with Graves' hyperthyroidism. The CDR3 loop reads CSARGQGATRANVLTF. Here is the DNA: TGCAGTGCTAGGGGGCAGGGGGCTACTCGGGCCAACGTCCTGACTTTC.